This TCR beta chain was sequenced during a study of blood T cell repertoires in COVID-19. The CDR3 loop spans 15 amino acids. Trimming removed 0 bases at V and 1 base at J, with 9 bases between. The germline CDR1 and CDR2 sequences are MNHEY and SVGAGI. Clones were sequenced by immunoSEQ multiplex PCR, and TCRdb holds only the in-frame ones, with some missing. The sample consists of 80,000 or so clones, 70% to 90% of them appearing once. This chain uses TRBV6-5 with TRBJ1-1; a weak D match, TRBD1 (6 bases). The clonotype originates from a man in his sixties with COVID-19, enrolled during active disease. The source material was peripheral blood. In DNA, the CDR3 is TGTGCCAGCAGTTACTCGGCCAGGGGGAACACTGAAGCTTTCTTT. Its protein is CASSYSARGNTEAFF.